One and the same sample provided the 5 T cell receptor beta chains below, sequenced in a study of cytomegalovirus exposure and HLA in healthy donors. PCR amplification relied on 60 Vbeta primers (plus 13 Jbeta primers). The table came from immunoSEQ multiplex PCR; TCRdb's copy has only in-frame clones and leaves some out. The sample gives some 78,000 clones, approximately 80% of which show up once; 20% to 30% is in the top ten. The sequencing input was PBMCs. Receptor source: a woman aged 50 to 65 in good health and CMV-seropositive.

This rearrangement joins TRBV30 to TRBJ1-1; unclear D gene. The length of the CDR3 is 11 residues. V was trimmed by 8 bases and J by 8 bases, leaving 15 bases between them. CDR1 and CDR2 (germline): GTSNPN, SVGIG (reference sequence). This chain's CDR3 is CAAGVVEEAFF. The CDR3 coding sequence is TGTGCCGCCGGAGTGGTCGAGGAAGCTTTCTTT.

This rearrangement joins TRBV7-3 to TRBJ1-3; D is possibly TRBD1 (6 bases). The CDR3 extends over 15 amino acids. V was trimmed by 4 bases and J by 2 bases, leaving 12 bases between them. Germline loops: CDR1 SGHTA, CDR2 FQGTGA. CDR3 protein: CASSSQGMAGNTIYF. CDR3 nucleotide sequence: TGTGCCAGCAGCTCTCAGGGGATGGCTGGAAACACCATATATTTT. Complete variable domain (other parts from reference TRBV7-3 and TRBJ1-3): GAGVSQTPSNKVTEKGKYVELRCDPISGHTALYWYRQSLGQGPEFLIYFQGTGAADDSGLPNDRFFAVRPEGSVSTLKIQRTERGDSAVYLCASSSQGMAGNTIYFGEGSWLTVV.

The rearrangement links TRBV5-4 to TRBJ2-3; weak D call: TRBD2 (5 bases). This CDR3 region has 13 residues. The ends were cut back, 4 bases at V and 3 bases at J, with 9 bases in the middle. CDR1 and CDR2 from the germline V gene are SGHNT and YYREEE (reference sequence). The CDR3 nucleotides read TGTGCCAGCAGCCGTACTAGGACAGATACGCAGTATTTT. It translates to CASSRTRTDTQYF.

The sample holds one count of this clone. The DNA for the CDR3 is TGTGCCAGCAGCCCCCGACTAGCGGGGGACGCGGATACGCAGTATTTT. Translation gives CASSPRLAGDADTQYF. This sequence joins TRBV7-9 and TRBJ2-3, with 12 bases aligning to TRBD2. Germline loops: CDR1 SEHNR, CDR2 FQNEAQ (reference sequence). The ends lost 5 bases at V and 6 bases at J; junction bases unmatched: 9. The CDR3 sequence is 16 residues long.

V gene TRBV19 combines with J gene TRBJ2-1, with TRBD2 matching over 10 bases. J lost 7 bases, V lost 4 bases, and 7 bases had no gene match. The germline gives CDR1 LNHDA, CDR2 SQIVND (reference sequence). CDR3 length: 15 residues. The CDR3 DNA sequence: TGTGCCAGTAGTACCTCCGGGACTAGCGTAAATGAGCAGTTCTTC. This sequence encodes CASSTSGTSVNEQFF.